The 5 T cell receptor beta chains below come from one sample, sequenced in a study. TCRdb recomputed calls from the 5' RACE reads with MiXCR, one row per CDR3 protein. Of roughly 64,000 distinct CDR3 sequences listed, 20% to 25% are singletons. Material for sequencing was memory CD4+ T cells sorted from a lymph node. The subset denotes: memory CD4+ T cells, CD4+CD45RO+CD25-. All receptors come from a female donor with breast cancer.

This clonotype has at least ten counts. J is TRBJ1-6 and V is TRBV5-1, with TRBD1 matching 9 bases. V dropped 4 bases and J dropped 7; count of bases not matched to a gene: 3. The CDR3 has 14 amino acids. Germline V gives CDR1 SGHRS, CDR2 YFSETQ. In nucleotides, the CDR3 is TGCGCCAGCAGCAGCGGACAGGGGAATTCACCCCTCCACTTT. Amino acid sequence: CASSSGQGNSPLHF. Full variable domain (rest looked up from reference TRBV5-1 and TRBJ1-6): KAGVTQTPRYLIKTRGQQVTLSCSPISGHRSVSWYQQTPGQGLQFLFEYFSETQRNKGNFPGRFSGRQFSNSRSEMNVSTLELGDSALYLCASSSGQGNSPLHFGNGTRLTVT.

J is TRBJ2-1 and V is TRBV7-2; TRBD1 agrees at 8 bases. Germline CDR1 reads SGHTA; CDR2 reads FQGNSA. The CDR3 has 14 residues. The junction had 4 bases not matched to a gene; V was cut back by 6 bases and J by 3 bases. The DNA for the CDR3 is TGTGCCAGCAGACCCGGGACAGGCTACAATGAGCAGTTCTTC. This translates into CASRPGTGYNEQFF.

This clonotype was detected only a few times. This chain connects TRBV7-3 to TRBJ1-3; TRBD1 matches at 7 bases. Trimming took 5 bases from V and 4 from J; bases not matched to a gene: 5. The CDR3 has 14 residues. Germline loops: CDR1 SGHTA, CDR2 FQGTGA. The CDR3: CASSPTGSGNTIYF. The CDR3 DNA sequence: TGTGCCAGCAGCCCGACAGGGTCAGGAAACACCATATATTTT.

The table lists this clonotype with a few counts. This rearrangement joins TRBV4-2 to TRBJ1-1, with TRBD1 matching 11 bases. The CDR3 contains 16 residues. V trimming: 1 base; J trimming: 1 base; junction bases outside the gene matches: 2. Looked up from germline, CDR1 is LGHNA and CDR2 is YNFKEQ. CDR3 coding DNA: TGTGCCAGCAGCCAAGCAGGGACAGGGGGGAACACTGAAGCTTTCTTT. Protein sequence: CASSQAGTGGNTEAFF.

This clonotype has a count of ten or more. DNA for the CDR3: TGTGCCAGCAGCCTACCGGGACAGCGTGAAGCTTTCTTT. Its protein is CASSLPGQREAFF. V and J are TRBV6-5 and TRBJ1-1; TRBD1 matches 7 bases. CDR1 and CDR2 (germline): MNHEY, SVGAGI. J gave up 7 bases and V 6 bases, and 8 bases lay outside the gene matches. The length of the CDR3 is 13 residues.